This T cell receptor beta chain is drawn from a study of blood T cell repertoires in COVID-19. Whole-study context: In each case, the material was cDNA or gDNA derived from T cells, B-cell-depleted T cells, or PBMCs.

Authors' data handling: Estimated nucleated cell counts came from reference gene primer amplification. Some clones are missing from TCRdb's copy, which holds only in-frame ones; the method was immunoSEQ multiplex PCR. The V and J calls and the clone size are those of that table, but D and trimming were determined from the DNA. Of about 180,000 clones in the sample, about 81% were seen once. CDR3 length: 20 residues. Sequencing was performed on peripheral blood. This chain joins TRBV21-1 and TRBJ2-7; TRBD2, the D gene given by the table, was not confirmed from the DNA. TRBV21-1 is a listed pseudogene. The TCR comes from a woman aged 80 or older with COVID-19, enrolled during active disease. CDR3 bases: TGTGCCAGCAGCAAAGTGGGCAGCTTTAGTCGCAGGAGGGAGTTCTACGAGCAGTACTTC. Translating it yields CASSKVGSFSRRREFYEQYF.